This note documents a single TCR beta chain sequence. No antigen is known for it. This specimen belongs to a study of radiotherapy plus CTLA-4 blockade in lung cancer. Study summary: Objective responses were observed in 15% to 20% of patients, and disease control was achieved by 31%.

Chemo-refractory metastatic non-small-cell lung cancer patients received focal radiation with ipilimumab CTLA-4 blockade. CDR3 length: 16 amino acids. The germline gives CDR1 ENHRY, CDR2 SYGVKD. The V end was cut by 7 bases, the J end by 3 bases, with 16 bases between. Generated by immunoSEQ multiplex PCR, the TCRdb table keeps only in-frame clones and is missing some. The repertoire consists of about 80,000 clones, with 78% occurring once and the leading ten covering approximately 24%. Study-wide findings and caveats: It was early blood T cell clone dynamics, with interferon-beta, that reportedly best predicted response.

This chain connects TRBV10-3 to TRBJ2-6, with D perhaps matching TRBD1 (5 bases). The source material was peripheral blood, sampled from a patient treated with radiotherapy plus ipilimumab. This TCR came from a human donor with non-small cell lung cancer whose response to radiotherapy plus ipilimumab could not be evaluated. Some clones in this sample may be carry-over from other donors' samples. For the CDR3, the DNA is TGTGCCATCAAAACAGGCTTTAGAGATGGGGCCAACGTCCTGACTTTC. Protein sequence: CAIKTGFRDGANVLTF.